Listed here is a single T cell receptor (beta chain). Data came from immunoSEQ multiplex PCR; TCRdb stores just in-frame clones and leaves some out. There are 300,000 or so clones in the sample; 86% occur only once, and about 1.7% lies in the top ten. These data come from a study of blood T cell repertoires in COVID-19. Study at large: In each case, the material was cDNA or gDNA derived from T cells, B-cell-depleted T cells, or PBMCs.

The CDR3 is 16 amino acids. Per germline, CDR1 ENHRY and CDR2 SYGVKD. The ends lost 0 bases at V and 8 bases at J; junction bases unmatched: 7. Sequences were obtained from peripheral blood. The chain recombines TRBV10-3 with TRBJ1-6; 7 bases line up with TRBD1. This clonotype was obtained from a woman aged 45-59 years with acute or convalescent COVID-19. CDR3 DNA: TGTGCCATCAGTGAGTCATCGACAGGGAAGGATTCACCCCTCCACTTT. This sequence encodes CAISESSTGKDSPLHF.